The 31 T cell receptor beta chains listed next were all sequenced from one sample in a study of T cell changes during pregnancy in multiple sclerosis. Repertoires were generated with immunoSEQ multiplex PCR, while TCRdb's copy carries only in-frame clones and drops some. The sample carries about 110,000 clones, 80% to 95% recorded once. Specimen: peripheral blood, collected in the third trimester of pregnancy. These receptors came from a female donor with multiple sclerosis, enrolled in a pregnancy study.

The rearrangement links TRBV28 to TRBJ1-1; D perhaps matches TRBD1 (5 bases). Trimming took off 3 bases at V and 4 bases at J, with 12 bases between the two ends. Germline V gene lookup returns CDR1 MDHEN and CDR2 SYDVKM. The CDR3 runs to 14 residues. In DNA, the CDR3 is TGTGCCAGCAGTTTGCGGGGGACGGGCACTGAAGCTTTCTTT. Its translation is CASSLRGTGTEAFF.

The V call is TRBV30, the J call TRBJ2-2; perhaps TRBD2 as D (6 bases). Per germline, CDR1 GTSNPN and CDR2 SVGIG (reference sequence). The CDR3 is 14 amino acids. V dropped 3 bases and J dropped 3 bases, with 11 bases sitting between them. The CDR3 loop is CAWRGGTDTGELFF. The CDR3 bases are TGTGCCTGGAGGGGGGGAACGGACACCGGGGAGCTGTTTTTT.

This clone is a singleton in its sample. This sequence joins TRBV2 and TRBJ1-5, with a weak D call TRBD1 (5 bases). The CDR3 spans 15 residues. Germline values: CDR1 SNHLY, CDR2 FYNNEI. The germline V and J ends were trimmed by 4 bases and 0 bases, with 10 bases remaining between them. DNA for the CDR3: TGTGCCAGCAGTGTAGACAGCAATAGCAATCAGCCCCAGCATTTT. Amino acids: CASSVDSNSNQPQHF.

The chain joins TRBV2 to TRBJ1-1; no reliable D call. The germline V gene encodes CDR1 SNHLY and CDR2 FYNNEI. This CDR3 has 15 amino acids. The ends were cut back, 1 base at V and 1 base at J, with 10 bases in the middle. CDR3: CASSEDMARNTEAFF. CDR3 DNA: TGTGCCAGCAGTGAAGACATGGCTCGGAACACTGAAGCTTTCTTT.

The CDR3 DNA reads as TGTGCCAGCAGCTTGGATCCAGGGTTAGGCGAGCAGTACTTC. It encodes CASSLDPGLGEQYF. The rearrangement joins TRBV5-4 to TRBJ2-7; tentative D call: TRBD1 (5 bases). Looked up from germline, CDR1 is SGHNT and CDR2 is YYREEE (reference sequence). The CDR3 is 14 amino acids. V lost 0 bases to trimming and J lost 6 bases, with 13 bases between them.

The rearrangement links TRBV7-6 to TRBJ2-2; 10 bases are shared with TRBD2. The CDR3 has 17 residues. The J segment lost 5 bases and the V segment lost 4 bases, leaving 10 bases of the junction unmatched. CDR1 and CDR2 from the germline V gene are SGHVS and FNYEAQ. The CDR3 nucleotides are TGTGCCAGCAGCTCTGGACTAGCGGTACCTGGGACCGGGGAGCTGTTTTTT. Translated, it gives CASSSGLAVPGTGELFF.

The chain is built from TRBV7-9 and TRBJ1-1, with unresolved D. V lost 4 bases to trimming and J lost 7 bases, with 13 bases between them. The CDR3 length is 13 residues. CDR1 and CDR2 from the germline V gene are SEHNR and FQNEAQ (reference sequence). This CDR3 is CASSSGRRDEAFF. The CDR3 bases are TGTGCCAGCAGCTCCGGCCGGCGGGATGAAGCTTTCTTT.

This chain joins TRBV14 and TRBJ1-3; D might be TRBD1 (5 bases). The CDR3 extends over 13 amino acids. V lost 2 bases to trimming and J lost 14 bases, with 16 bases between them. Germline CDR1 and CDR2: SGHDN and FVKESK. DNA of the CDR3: TGTGCCAGCAGCCAACTCATCACAGGCGGTGTATATTTT. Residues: CASSQLITGGVYF. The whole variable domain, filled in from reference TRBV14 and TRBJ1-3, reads EAGVTQFPSHSVIEKGQTVTLRCDPISGHDNLYWYRRVMGKEIKFLLHFVKESKQDESGMPNNRFLAERTGGTYSTLKVQPAELEDSGVYFCASSQLITGGVYFGEGSWLTVV.

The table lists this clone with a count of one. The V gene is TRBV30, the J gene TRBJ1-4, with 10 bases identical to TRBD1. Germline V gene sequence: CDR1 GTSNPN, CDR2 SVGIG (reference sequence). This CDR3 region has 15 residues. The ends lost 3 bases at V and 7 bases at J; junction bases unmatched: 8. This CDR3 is CAWRETGGVGEKLFF. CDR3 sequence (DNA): TGTGCCTGGAGAGAGACAGGGGGCGTTGGTGAAAAACTGTTTTTT.

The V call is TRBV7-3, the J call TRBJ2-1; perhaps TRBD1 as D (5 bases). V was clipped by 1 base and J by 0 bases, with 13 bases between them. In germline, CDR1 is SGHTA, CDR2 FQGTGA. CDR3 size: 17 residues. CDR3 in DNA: TGTGCCAGCAGCTTAATGGGTGGGGCGAGCTCCTACAATGAGCAGTTCTTC. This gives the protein CASSLMGGASSYNEQFF.

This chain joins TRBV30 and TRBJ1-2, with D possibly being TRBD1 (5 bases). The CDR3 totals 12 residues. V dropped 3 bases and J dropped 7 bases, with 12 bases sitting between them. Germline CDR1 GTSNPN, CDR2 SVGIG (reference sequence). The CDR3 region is CAWRAGRGGYTF. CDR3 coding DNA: TGTGCCTGGAGAGCGGGGCGGGGTGGCTACACCTTC.

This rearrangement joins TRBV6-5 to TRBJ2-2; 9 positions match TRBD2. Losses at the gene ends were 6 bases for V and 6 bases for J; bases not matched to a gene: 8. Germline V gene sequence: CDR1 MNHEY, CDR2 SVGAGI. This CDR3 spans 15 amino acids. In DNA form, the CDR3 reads TGTGCCAGCAGCATAGCGGGAGTCGGGGCCGGGGAGCTGTTTTTT. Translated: CASSIAGVGAGELFF.

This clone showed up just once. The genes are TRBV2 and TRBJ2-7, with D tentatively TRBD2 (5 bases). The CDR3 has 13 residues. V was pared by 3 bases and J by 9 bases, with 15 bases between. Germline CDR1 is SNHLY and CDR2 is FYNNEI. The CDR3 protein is CASSEAAGGVQYF. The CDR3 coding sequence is TGTGCCAGCAGTGAGGCGGCGGGTGGTGTGCAGTACTTC.

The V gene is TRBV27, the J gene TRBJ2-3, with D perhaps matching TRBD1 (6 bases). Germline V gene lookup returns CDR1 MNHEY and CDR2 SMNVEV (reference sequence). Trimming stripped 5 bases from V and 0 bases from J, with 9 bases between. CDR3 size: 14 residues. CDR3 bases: TGTGCCAGCAGTAACAGGGCTAGCACAGATACGCAGTATTTT. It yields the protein CASSNRASTDTQYF.

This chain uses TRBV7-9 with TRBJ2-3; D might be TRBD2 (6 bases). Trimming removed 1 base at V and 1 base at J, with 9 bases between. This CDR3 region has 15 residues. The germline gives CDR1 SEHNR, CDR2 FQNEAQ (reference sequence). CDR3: CASSLVSGGTDTQYF. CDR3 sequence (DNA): TGTGCCAGCAGCTTAGTGTCGGGGGGCACAGATACGCAGTATTTT.

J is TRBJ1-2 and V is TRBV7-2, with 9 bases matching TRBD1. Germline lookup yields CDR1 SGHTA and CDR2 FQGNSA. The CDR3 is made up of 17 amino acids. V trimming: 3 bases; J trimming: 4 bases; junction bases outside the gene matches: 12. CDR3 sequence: CASSFRTPGQGIYGYTF. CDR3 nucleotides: TGTGCCAGCAGCTTTCGAACTCCGGGACAGGGAATCTATGGCTACACCTTC.

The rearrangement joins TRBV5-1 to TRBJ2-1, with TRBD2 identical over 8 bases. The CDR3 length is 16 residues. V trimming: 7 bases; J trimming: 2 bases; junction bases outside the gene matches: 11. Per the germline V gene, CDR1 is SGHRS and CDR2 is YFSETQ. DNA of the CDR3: TGCGCCAGCCAAGGAGACAAAGCGGGGGCCTACAATGAGCAGTTCTTC. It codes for CASQGDKAGAYNEQFF.

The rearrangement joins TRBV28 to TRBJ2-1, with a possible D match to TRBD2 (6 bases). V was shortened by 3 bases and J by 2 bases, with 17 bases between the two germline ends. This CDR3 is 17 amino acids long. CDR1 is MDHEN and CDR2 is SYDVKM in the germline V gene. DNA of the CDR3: TGTGCCAGCAGTTTTGAGAGTCCGGGACTCCCCTACAATGAGCAGTTCTTC. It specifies CASSFESPGLPYNEQFF.

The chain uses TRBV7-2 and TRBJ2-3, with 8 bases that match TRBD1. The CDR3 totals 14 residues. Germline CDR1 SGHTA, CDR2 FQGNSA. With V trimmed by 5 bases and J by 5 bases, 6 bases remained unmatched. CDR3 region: CASSLGQGRDTQYF. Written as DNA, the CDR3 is TGTGCCAGCAGCCTTGGACAGGGACGAGATACGCAGTATTTT.

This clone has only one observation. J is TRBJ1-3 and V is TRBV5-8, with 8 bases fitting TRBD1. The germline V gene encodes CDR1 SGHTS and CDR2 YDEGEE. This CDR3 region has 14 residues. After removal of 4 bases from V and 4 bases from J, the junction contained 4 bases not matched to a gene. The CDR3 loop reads CASSLDRAGNTIYF. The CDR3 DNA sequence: TGTGCCAGCAGCCTGGACAGGGCGGGAAACACCATATATTTT.

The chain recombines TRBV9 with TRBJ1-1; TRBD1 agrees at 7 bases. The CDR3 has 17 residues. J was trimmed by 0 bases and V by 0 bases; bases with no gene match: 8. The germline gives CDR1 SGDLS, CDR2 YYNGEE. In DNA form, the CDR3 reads TGTGCCAGCAGCGTAGAGGACAGGTACTACATGAACACTGAAGCTTTCTTT. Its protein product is CASSVEDRYYMNTEAFF.

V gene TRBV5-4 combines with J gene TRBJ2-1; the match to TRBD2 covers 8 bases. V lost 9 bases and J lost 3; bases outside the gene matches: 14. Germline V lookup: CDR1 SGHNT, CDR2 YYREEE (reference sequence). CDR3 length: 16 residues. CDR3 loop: CAIQLLPGTSYNEQFF. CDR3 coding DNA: TGTGCCATCCAGCTTTTACCCGGGACTAGCTACAATGAGCAGTTCTTC.

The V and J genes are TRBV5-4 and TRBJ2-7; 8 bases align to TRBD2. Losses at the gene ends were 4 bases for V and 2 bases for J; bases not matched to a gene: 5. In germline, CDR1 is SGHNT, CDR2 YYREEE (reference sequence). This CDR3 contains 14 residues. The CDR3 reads CASSLLAGPYEQYF. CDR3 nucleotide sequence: TGTGCCAGCAGCCTGCTAGCGGGTCCCTACGAGCAGTACTTC.

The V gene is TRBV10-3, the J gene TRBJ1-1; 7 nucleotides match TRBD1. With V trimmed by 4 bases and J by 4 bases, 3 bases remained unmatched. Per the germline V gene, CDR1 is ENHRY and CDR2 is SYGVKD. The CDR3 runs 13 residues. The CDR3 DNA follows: TGTGCCATCAGTGTTCAGGGGGGCACTGAAGCTTTCTTT. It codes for CAISVQGGTEAFF.

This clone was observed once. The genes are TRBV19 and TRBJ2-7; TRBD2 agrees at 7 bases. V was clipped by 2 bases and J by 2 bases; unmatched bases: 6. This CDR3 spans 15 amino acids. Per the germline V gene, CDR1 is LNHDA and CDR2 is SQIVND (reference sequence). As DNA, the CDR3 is TGTGCCAGTAGTATATCGGGGGGATACCCCTACGAGCAGTACTTC. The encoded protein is CASSISGGYPYEQYF.

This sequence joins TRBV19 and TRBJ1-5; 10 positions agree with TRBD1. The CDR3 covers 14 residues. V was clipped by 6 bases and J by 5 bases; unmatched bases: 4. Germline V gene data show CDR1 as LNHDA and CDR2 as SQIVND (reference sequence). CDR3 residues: CASRGTGDDQPQHF. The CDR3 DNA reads TGTGCCAGTAGGGGGACAGGGGACGATCAGCCCCAGCATTTT.

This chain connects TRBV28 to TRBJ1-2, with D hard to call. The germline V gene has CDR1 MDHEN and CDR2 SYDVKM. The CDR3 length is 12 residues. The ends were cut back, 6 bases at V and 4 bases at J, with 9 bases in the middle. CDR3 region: CASRSGFYGYTF. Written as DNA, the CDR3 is TGTGCCAGCAGGTCCGGTTTCTATGGCTACACCTTC.

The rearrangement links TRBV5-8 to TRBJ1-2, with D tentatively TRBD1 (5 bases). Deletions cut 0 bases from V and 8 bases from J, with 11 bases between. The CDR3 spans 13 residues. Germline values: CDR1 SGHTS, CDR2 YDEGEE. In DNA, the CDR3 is TGTGCCAGCAGCTTGGAAGGGGTTTACGGCTACACCTTC. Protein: CASSLEGVYGYTF.

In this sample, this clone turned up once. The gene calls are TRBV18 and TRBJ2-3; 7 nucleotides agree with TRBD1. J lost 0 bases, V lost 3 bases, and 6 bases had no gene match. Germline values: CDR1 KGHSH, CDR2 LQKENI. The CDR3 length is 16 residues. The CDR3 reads CASSPPGTASTDTQYF. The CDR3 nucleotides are TGTGCCAGCTCACCTCCAGGGACAGCTAGCACAGATACGCAGTATTTT.

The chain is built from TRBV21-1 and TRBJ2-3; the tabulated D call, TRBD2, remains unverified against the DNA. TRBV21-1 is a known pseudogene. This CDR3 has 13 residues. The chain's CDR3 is CAGRGGAADTQYF. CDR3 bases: TGTGCCGGACGAGGGGGGGCCGCAGATACGCAGTATTTT.

CDR3 loop: CASSRVQGTEAFF. DNA of the CDR3: TGTGCCAGCAGCCGGGTACAGGGGACTGAAGCTTTCTTT. This chain joins TRBV7-6 and TRBJ1-1; 7 bases match TRBD1. Germline trimming cut 5 bases from V and 5 bases from J; bases unmatched to any gene: 5. This CDR3 contains 13 residues. Per germline, CDR1 SGHVS and CDR2 FNYEAQ.